These 30 T cell receptor beta chains were sequenced from one sample in a study of shared clonotypes between healthy human individuals. Profiling relied on immunoSEQ multiplex PCR, and the TCRdb table lists in-frame clones only, not all of them. The sample consists of about 500,000 clones, around 77% of them appearing once. The sequencing sample was made of PBMCs. The receptor source for this set is a woman aged 40 to 49 in good health. Some clones in this sample may be carry-over from other donors' samples.

The chain is built from TRBV13 and TRBJ2-3; maybe TRBD1 (6 bases). Germline values: CDR1 PRHDT, CDR2 FYEKMQ (reference sequence). The CDR3 consists of 13 residues. Between the trimmed V and J ends, which lost 5 bases and 6 bases, there was a span of 12 bases. CDR3 in amino acids: CASSQQGWDTQYF. CDR3 sequence (DNA): TGTGCCAGCAGCCAACAGGGTTGGGATACGCAGTATTTT.

Turning to this clone: The sample has other DNA sequences that encode this CDR3 too. J is TRBJ1-4 and V is TRBV9; D call uncertain. From germline, CDR1 is SGDLS and CDR2 YYNGEE. This CDR3 region has 13 residues. Trimming took off 0 bases at V and 3 bases at J, with 3 bases between the two ends. The CDR3 DNA sequence: TGTGCCAGCAGCGTAGGTCCTAATGAAAAACTGTTTTTT. This translates into CASSVGPNEKLFF.

CDR3 sequence reads: CASSTTPDRGAEAFF. The CDR3 DNA reads as TGTGCCAGTAGTACAACCCCGGACAGGGGCGCTGAAGCTTTCTTT. The chain couples TRBV19 to TRBJ1-1; 9 bases map to TRBD1. Germline values: CDR1 LNHDA, CDR2 SQIVND (reference sequence). V lost 4 bases to trimming and J lost 6 bases; unmatched junction nucleotides: 9. The CDR3 is 15 amino acids.

The gene calls are TRBV18 and TRBJ2-7; weak D call: TRBD1 (5 bases). Germline CDR1 is KGHSH and CDR2 is LQKENI. The length of the CDR3 is 15 residues. The V end lost 0 bases, the J end lost 6 bases, and 15 bases lay between the germline ends. CDR3 protein: CASSPPTASSREQYF. The CDR3 bases are TGTGCCAGCTCACCACCGACAGCGAGTTCTCGCGAGCAGTACTTC.

V and J are TRBV10-3 and TRBJ2-3, with 7 bases fitting TRBD2. This CDR3 has 15 amino acids. CDR1 ENHRY and CDR2 SYGVKD come from the germline V gene. Trimming took 6 bases from V and 2 from J; bases not matched to a gene: 8. The CDR3 protein is CAISPSSGNTDTQYF. CDR3 nucleotides: TGTGCCATCAGCCCCTCTAGCGGTAACACAGATACGCAGTATTTT.

CDR3 in DNA: TGCGCCAGCAGCCTCCTGCCTCCCAGGTTTTACGAGCAGTACTTC. Translated, it gives CASSLLPPRFYEQYF. J is TRBJ2-7 and V is TRBV5-1, with unresolved D. CDR1 SGHRS and CDR2 YFSETQ come from the germline V gene. The CDR3 length is 15 residues. Trimming stripped 4 bases from V and 4 bases from J, with 18 bases between.

The chain is built from TRBV7-9 and TRBJ2-1; D ambiguous. The germline V gene encodes CDR1 SEHNR and CDR2 FQNEAQ (reference sequence). The CDR3 runs to 15 residues. Trimming removed 1 base at V and 7 bases at J, with 14 bases between. The DNA for the CDR3 is TGTGCCAGCAGCTTAGGTTCAGGTCCATCGAATGAGCAGTTCTTC. Translating gives CASSLGSGPSNEQFF.

The chain joins TRBV7-9 to TRBJ2-2, with D possibly TRBD1 on 5 matching bases. This CDR3 is built from 13 residues. CDR1 is SEHNR, CDR2 FQNEAQ, per germline (reference sequence). Trimming took off 11 bases at V and 2 bases at J, with 12 bases between the two ends. CDR3 nucleotides: TGTGCCGGAAAGACAGTCAACACCGGGGAGCTGTTTTTT. Amino acid sequence: CAGKTVNTGELFF. The full variable domain, completed using reference TRBV7-9 and TRBJ2-2, is DTGVSQNPRHKITKRGQNVTFRCDPISEHNRLYWYRQTLGQGPEFLTYFQNEAQLEKSRLLSDRFSAERPKGSFSTLEIQRTEQGDSAMYLCAGKTVNTGELFFGEGSRLTVL.

The chain employs TRBV29-1 and TRBJ1-2, with D perhaps matching TRBD1 (6 bases). Deletions cut 0 bases from V and 5 bases from J, with 10 bases between. This CDR3 is built from 13 residues. The germline V gene has CDR1 SQVTM and CDR2 ANQGSEA. The CDR3 DNA sequence: TGCAGCGTTGAAGAATGGACAGCGTATGGCTACACCTTC. It encodes CSVEEWTAYGYTF.

The genes are TRBV15 and TRBJ2-1; possibly TRBD2 for D (6 bases). V was pared by 0 bases and J by 3 bases, with 9 bases between. The CDR3 runs 15 residues. Germline CDR1 LNHNV, CDR2 YYDKDF (reference sequence). The DNA for the CDR3 is TGTGCCACCAGCAGAGATTCGGAGGGCTACAATGAGCAGTTCTTC. This translates into CATSRDSEGYNEQFF.

This clone was counted between two and nine times. This chain connects TRBV28 to TRBJ2-5, with D perhaps matching TRBD1 (7 bases). Deletions cut 10 bases from V and 2 bases from J, with 17 bases between. Germline assignment: CDR1 MDHEN and CDR2 SYDVKM. This CDR3 is 14 amino acids long. CDR3 region: CATQAGGKQETQYF. The DNA of the CDR3 is TGTGCCACCCAAGCAGGGGGGAAGCAAGAGACCCAGTACTTC. Filled out from reference TRBV28 and TRBJ2-5, the complete variable domain reads DVKVTQSSRYLVKRTGEKVFLECVQDMDHENMFWYRQDPGLGLRLIYFSYDVKMKEKGDIPEGYSVSREKKERFSLILESASTNQTSMYLCATQAGGKQETQYFGPGTRLLVL.

Comment on this clone: Since a far larger clone is one base different, this is likely a read error. The rearrangement uses TRBV7-8 and TRBJ2-5, with no clear D. The CDR3 extends over 14 amino acids. Germline V lookup: CDR1 SGHVS, CDR2 FQNEAQ. The CDR3 sequence is CASNPPSESRTRYF. The CDR3 nucleotides are TGTGCCAGCAACCCTCCAAGCGAGTCACGGACCCGGTACTTC.

This chain links TRBV4-1 with TRBJ2-1; possibly TRBD2 for D (5 bases). The V end lost 1 base, the J end lost 7 bases, and 11 bases lay between the germline ends. Germline loops: CDR1 MGHRA, CDR2 YSYEKL. This CDR3 has 14 amino acids. This CDR3 is CASSQGLTRNEQFF. The CDR3 region has the DNA TGCGCCAGCAGCCAAGGCCTTACTAGGAATGAGCAGTTCTTC.

The rearrangement joins TRBV25-1 to TRBJ2-7; 10 positions agree with TRBD1. With V trimmed by 4 bases and J by 3 bases, 0 bases remained unmatched. CDR3 size: 13 residues. Germline V gene lookup returns CDR1 MGHDK and CDR2 SYGVNS. CDR3 amino acids: CASSGTGGYEQYF. The CDR3 nucleotides read TGTGCCAGCAGTGGGACAGGGGGCTACGAGCAGTACTTC.

This chain links TRBV15 with TRBJ2-7; 9 nucleotides agree with TRBD1. Trimming removed 1 base from V and 2 bases from J; junction bases left unmatched: 3. CDR3 length equals 15 residues. The germline gives CDR1 LNHNV, CDR2 YYDKDF (reference sequence). The CDR3 reads CATSRATGGAYEQYF. DNA of the CDR3: TGTGCCACCAGCAGAGCGACAGGGGGAGCCTACGAGCAGTACTTC.

This chain links TRBV29-1 with TRBJ2-1; 8 nucleotides align to TRBD1. Germline V gives CDR1 SQVTM, CDR2 ANQGSEA. This CDR3 has 15 amino acids. V lost 6 bases to trimming and J lost 2 bases; unmatched junction nucleotides: 9. The CDR3 DNA sequence: TGCAGCGTGTCTCCCGGACAGGGTCCCTACAATGAGCAGTTCTTC. Its translation: CSVSPGQGPYNEQFF.

The J gene is TRBJ1-1, the V gene TRBV27, with D uncertain. Looked up from germline, CDR1 is MNHEY and CDR2 is SMNVEV (reference sequence). This CDR3 region has 14 residues. V was clipped by 6 bases and J by 1 base, with 12 bases between them. The CDR3 loop reads CASSPMLGNTEAFF. DNA for the CDR3: TGTGCCAGCAGCCCCATGCTAGGGAACACTGAAGCTTTCTTT.

The V call is TRBV6-6, the J call TRBJ2-3; 8 bases match TRBD2. V lost 5 bases and J lost 6; bases outside the gene matches: 10. This CDR3 has 15 amino acids. From germline, CDR1 is MNHNY and CDR2 SVGAGI (reference sequence). CDR3 region: CASSIARPGGDTQYF. The CDR3 DNA reads TGTGCCAGCAGTATAGCGCGACCGGGGGGGGATACGCAGTATTTT.

This clone was seen only once. The V and J genes are TRBV30 and TRBJ2-7; 10 positions agree with TRBD1. The V and J ends lost 1 base and 5 bases, in that order; junction bases with no gene match: 8. The CDR3 extends over 15 amino acids. Per germline, CDR1 GTSNPN and CDR2 SVGIG (reference sequence). CDR3 sequence: CAWSGPGTGDNEQYF. CDR3 DNA: TGTGCCTGGAGTGGCCCCGGGACAGGGGATAACGAGCAGTACTTC.

V usage is TRBV28 and J usage is TRBJ2-7; possibly TRBD2 for D (6 bases). The CDR3 is 14 amino acids. CDR1 MDHEN and CDR2 SYDVKM come from the germline V gene. V was cut by 2 bases and J by 2 bases, with 10 bases left in between. CDR3 bases: TGTGCCAGCAGTTTAGGGGTAGCGGCCTACGAGCAGTACTTC. Amino acids: CASSLGVAAYEQYF. The full variable domain, with the rest looked up from reference TRBV28 and TRBJ2-7, is DVKVTQSSRYLVKRTGEKVFLECVQDMDHENMFWYRQDPGLGLRLIYFSYDVKMKEKGDIPEGYSVSREKKERFSLILESASTNQTSMYLCASSLGVAAYEQYFGPGTRLTVT.

J is TRBJ2-5 and V is TRBV6-6, with TRBD1 matching over 9 bases. V lost 6 bases to trimming and J lost 2 bases; unmatched junction nucleotides: 10. CDR1 is MNHNY, CDR2 SVGAGI, per germline (reference sequence). CDR3 size: 16 residues. DNA of the CDR3: TGTGCCAGCAGCCTGACGACAGGGGGAGGTCAAGAGACCCAGTACTTC. Its translation is CASSLTTGGGQETQYF.

Concerning this clone itself: Other DNA sequences in the same sample also yield this CDR3. V usage is TRBV5-1 and J usage is TRBJ2-3; D is undetermined. The CDR3 has 15 amino acids. Germline CDR1 SGHRS, CDR2 YFSETQ. Trimming took 0 bases from V and 0 from J, leaving 8 bases between them. The CDR3 spells CASSLATTSTDTQYF. The CDR3 DNA reads as TGCGCCAGCAGCTTGGCCACAACTAGCACAGATACGCAGTATTTT.

Regarding this clone: A much larger clone sits a single nucleotide away, making a read error possible. The sample contains more than one DNA sequence encoding this CDR3. The chain recombines TRBV9 with TRBJ2-1, with 7 bases lining up with TRBD1. The CDR3 loop spans 17 amino acids. Germline values: CDR1 SGDLS, CDR2 YYNGEE. In DNA form, the CDR3 reads TGCGCCAGCAGCCCCCGACAGGGCCACAGCTCCTACAATGAGCAGTTCTTC. Its protein is CASSPRQGHSSYNEQFF.

This clone occurred a few times. This rearrangement joins TRBV6-6 to TRBJ2-7, with TRBD1 identical over 10 bases. Trimming removed 4 bases from V and 4 bases from J; junction bases left unmatched: 7. This CDR3 contains 15 residues. The germline CDR1 and CDR2 sequences are MNHNY and SVGAGI (reference sequence). CDR3 sequence: CASSLTGTGVYEQYF. In DNA form, the CDR3 reads TGTGCCAGCAGTTTGACCGGGACAGGGGTATACGAGCAGTACTTC.

The rearrangement joins TRBV6-5 to TRBJ2-7, with 7 bases aligning to TRBD1. Germline lookup yields CDR1 MNHEY and CDR2 SVGAGI. After removal of 6 bases from V and 2 bases from J, the junction contained 10 bases not matched to a gene. CDR3 size: 15 residues. The CDR3 is CASRNTGVGTYEQYF. In DNA form, the CDR3 reads TGTGCCAGCAGAAACACAGGGGTCGGTACCTACGAGCAGTACTTC.

This chain joins TRBV4-2 and TRBJ1-5; no clear D. Deletions cut 4 bases from V and 9 bases from J, with 13 bases between. Germline V gene data show CDR1 as LGHNA and CDR2 as YNFKEQ. There are 13 residues in the CDR3. CDR3 amino acids: CASSPSSQGPQHF. The CDR3 DNA follows: TGTGCCAGCAGCCCTTCTTCCCAAGGGCCCCAGCATTTT.

The chain uses TRBV10-3 and TRBJ2-7; 8 nucleotides align to TRBD1. Germline values: CDR1 ENHRY, CDR2 SYGVKD. The CDR3 is 17 amino acids. Trimming cost V 0 bases and J 4 bases; bases outside gene matches: 11. The CDR3 sequence is CAISESFGQGGHYEQYF. CDR3 bases: TGTGCCATCAGTGAGTCTTTTGGACAGGGCGGTCATTACGAGCAGTACTTC.

V gene TRBV6-1 combines with J gene TRBJ2-7; D call uncertain. Trimming pared 7 bases from V and 6 bases from J, leaving 7 bases between. The length of the CDR3 is 10 residues. Germline CDR1 MNHNS, CDR2 SASEGT. CDR3: CASIGVEQYF. CDR3 DNA sequence: TGTGCCAGCATTGGGGTCGAGCAGTACTTC.

The chain combines TRBV4-3 with TRBJ2-7; 14 nucleotides agree with TRBD2. Germline CDR1 and CDR2: LGHNA and YSLEER. V gave up 3 bases and J gave up 6 bases; unmatched junction bases: 4. This CDR3 contains 15 residues. This CDR3 is CASSHLGLAGVEQYF. In DNA, the CDR3 is TGCGCCAGCAGCCACTTGGGACTAGCGGGAGTCGAGCAGTACTTC.

Details on this clone: This likely reflects a read error, since a far larger clone is one base away. Other DNA sequences in this specimen translate into the identical CDR3. This chain links TRBV30 with TRBJ1-2, with D maybe TRBD1 (6 bases). The germline V gene encodes CDR1 GTSNPN and CDR2 SVGIG (reference sequence). V lost 0 bases and J lost 7, with 21 bases in between. The CDR3 consists of 16 residues. The CDR3 loop is CAWSVFETGGESGYTF. The CDR3 DNA sequence: TGTGCCTGGAGTGTATTTGAGACGGGGGGCGAAAGTGGCTACACCTTC.